The entry below gives a single TCR beta chain sequence along with its context. This clonotype was detected a few times. No antigen is known for it. Base qualities were left out, and no much larger clone turns up one base away. Graves' hyperthyroidism was defined as stable when no progression to ophthalmopathy occurred over 18 months of follow-up. Hyperthyroidism patients were aged 18 to 65 years and newly diagnosed, with disease duration of less than 2 months. Exclusion was applied to patients with uncontrolled infections, other autoimmune diseases, pregnancy or lactation. Diagnoses relied on clinical symptoms, serum thyroxine and TRAb, thyroid ultrasound and orbital computed tomography. PBMCs were separated from roughly 10 ml of fresh peripheral blood using Ficoll-Paque density gradient centrifugation. Total RNA was extracted using Trizol reagent, and RNA quality was assessed on an Agilent 2100 Bioanalyzer.

These data belong to a study of T cells in Graves' hyperthyroidism and ophthalmopathy (dated by TCRdb to about 2019). About the investigation overall: Peripheral blood was collected at initial diagnosis, before any treatment. TCR Vbeta CDR3 sequencing of 120 to 150 peripheral blood samples (under 45 ophthalmopathy, 75 hyperthyroidism and roughly 17 progressor patients) is reported in the paper. TCR V-J signatures able to tell the groups apart were searched for in a discovery cohort of 100 or so patients, of whom more than 40 had Graves' ophthalmopathy and 57 had stable Graves' hyperthyroidism. After sampling, hyperthyroidism patients received methimazole starting at 30 mg daily, and ophthalmopathy patients received high-dose intravenous methylprednisolone. Prospective prediction of ophthalmopathy was tested in an independent validation cohort of 18 hyperthyroidism patients and 17 patients who later progressed to ophthalmopathy. The 90 or so discovery patients were randomly split 7:3 into training and test sets. Thyroid tissue and blood T-cell repertoires from about 6 Graves' hyperthyroidism patients were also compared in the study.

Points the paper makes about the study in general: Ophthalmopathy was separated from stable hyperthyroidism by a 13 V-J signature model, with approximately 90% sensitivity and roughly 84% specificity obtained in cross-validation and 80%/75% obtained in testing. Most expanded thyroid clonotypes (frequency above 0.001) were also detected in blood, suggesting blood repertoires may reflect thyroid immune responses. No statistical method was used to fix the sample size in advance, and group allocation was not hidden from the investigators. In validation, the model predicted progression to ophthalmopathy a median of about 6.8 months before onset, with approximately 71% sensitivity and roughly 79% specificity.

The germline V gene yields SGHVS for CDR1 and FNYEAQ for CDR2. Relative to germline, V is missing 1 base and J is missing 5 bases, with 5 bases of the junction outside any gene match. The CDR3 runs 15 residues from the cysteine to the phenylalanine. The read is trimmed to its CDR3 DNA, 45 bases read in frame from base 1. The TCR beta CDR3 regions were amplified from the RNA transcripts. The first round of RT-PCR for the TCR CDR3 was performed with the HTBI primer set and the Qiagen OneStep RT-PCR kit. Libraries were constructed in a second round of multiplex PCR, after which size selection and purification were carried out. The libraries were sequenced on an Illumina HiSeq2000 using paired-end 100 bp reads. The paper's processing steps were these. SOAPnuke was used to process the raw data, with reads discarded if the reads contained adapters or uncalled bases, had a mean Phred below 15, or lacked an exact constant-primer or identifier match. COPE v1.2.5 was used to merge high-quality paired reads, and clonotypes were defined as unique nucleotide sequences. Clonotypes were aligned to IMGT TRBV, TRBD and TRBJ reference segments using MiTCR v1.1. Analysis was restricted to V-J combinations with a frequency above 0.0001, which covered about 99% of repertoires. The TCS score was defined as the ratio of F50 (clonal expansion) to E x V (chaos), calculated using BLOSUM62-based TCRdist between CDR3 peptides within each V-J. Welch's t-statistics and random forest reduced some 510 V-J features to about 13, which were used in a naive Bayes classifier (R e1071). TCRdb trimmed public reads at Q25 via fastp, called clones via MiXCR and kept in-frame beta chains. Rows are unified per CDR3 protein, each entry keeping the most common DNA and genes. TCRdb's processing, not the study's, gives the V and J calls here. For this sample the table gives around 690,000 distinct CDR3 sequences, of which approximately 15% were detected only once. Less than 20% of the sample goes to the ten largest clones.

The V gene is TRBV7-6 and the J gene is TRBJ2-1, and TRBD1 matches 7 of the central bases. Sequencing was carried out using blood. The sequence was obtained from a man aged 50 or older with Graves' hyperthyroidism. Here is the DNA: TGTGCCAGCAGCTTAGACCGGGACAGAAACAATGAGCAGTTCTTC. It is translated as CASSLDRDRNNEQFF.